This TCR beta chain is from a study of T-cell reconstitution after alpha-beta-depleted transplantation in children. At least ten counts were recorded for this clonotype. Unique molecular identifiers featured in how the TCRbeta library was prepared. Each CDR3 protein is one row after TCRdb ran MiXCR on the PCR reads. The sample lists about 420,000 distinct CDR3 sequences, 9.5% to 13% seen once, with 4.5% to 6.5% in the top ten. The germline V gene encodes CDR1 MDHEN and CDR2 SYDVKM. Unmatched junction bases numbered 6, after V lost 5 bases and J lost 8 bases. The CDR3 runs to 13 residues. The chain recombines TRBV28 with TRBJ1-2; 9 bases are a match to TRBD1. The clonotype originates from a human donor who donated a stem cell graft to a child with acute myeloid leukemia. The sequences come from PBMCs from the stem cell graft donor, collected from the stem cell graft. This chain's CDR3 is CASSPQGAGGYTF. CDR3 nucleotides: TGTGCCAGCAGTCCACAGGGGGCAGGAGGCTACACCTTC.